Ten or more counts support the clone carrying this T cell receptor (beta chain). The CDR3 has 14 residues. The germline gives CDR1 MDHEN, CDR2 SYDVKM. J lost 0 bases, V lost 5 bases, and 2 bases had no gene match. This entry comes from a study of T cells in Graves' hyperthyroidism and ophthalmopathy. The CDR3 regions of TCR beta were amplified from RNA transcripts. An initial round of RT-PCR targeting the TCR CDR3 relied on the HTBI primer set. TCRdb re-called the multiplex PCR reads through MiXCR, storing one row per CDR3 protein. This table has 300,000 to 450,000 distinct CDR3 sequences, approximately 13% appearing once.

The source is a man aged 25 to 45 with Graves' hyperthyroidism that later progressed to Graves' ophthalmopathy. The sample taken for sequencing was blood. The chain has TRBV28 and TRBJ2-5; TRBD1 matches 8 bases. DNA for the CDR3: TGTGCCAGCAGTGGGGACAGGTACCAAGAGACCCAGTACTTC. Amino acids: CASSGDRYQETQYF.